What follows are 21 T cell receptor beta chains derived from one specimen sequenced in a study of T cell responses to AZD1222 COVID-19 vaccine. Produced via immunoSEQ multiplex PCR; TCRdb's table is partial and in-frame only. This sample has 190,000 or so clones; approximately 90% occur once, and the top ten carry approximately 3.4%. The source was peripheral blood, collected 28 days after the second AZD1222 dose. Receptors were obtained from an adult who received the AZD1222 COVID-19 vaccine.

The chain couples TRBV19 to TRBJ2-6; D may be TRBD1 (6 bases). Trimming removed 4 bases at V and 4 bases at J, with 14 bases between. In germline, CDR1 is LNHDA, CDR2 SQIVND (reference sequence). CDR3 length: 16 amino acids. The CDR3 DNA follows: TGTGCCAGTAGTACCGTAACAGGGTCCGGGGCCAACGTCCTGACTTTC. This encodes CASSTVTGSGANVLTF.

This clone appeared once. The chain carries TRBV7-2 and TRBJ1-2; D gene unclear. Deletions cut 5 bases from V and 2 bases from J, with 9 bases between. The CDR3 contains 13 residues. Germline V gene lookup returns CDR1 SGHTA and CDR2 FQGNSA. CDR3 in amino acids: CASSQVVNYGYTF. The CDR3 DNA follows: TGTGCCAGCAGCCAGGTGGTCAACTATGGCTACACCTTC.

The chain has TRBV6-5 and TRBJ1-6; D unresolved. Between the trimmed V and J ends, which lost 6 bases and 7 bases, there was a span of 10 bases. CDR1 is MNHEY and CDR2 is SVGAGI in the germline V gene. The CDR3 has 13 residues. In nucleotides, the CDR3 is TGTGCCAGCAGGGGGAACGGGAATTCACCCCTCCACTTT. Translated, it gives CASRGNGNSPLHF.

This clone has only one observation. The J gene is TRBJ2-1, the V gene TRBV7-6, with 8 bases fitting TRBD2. This CDR3 contains 15 residues. J was trimmed by 5 bases and V by 0 bases; bases with no gene match: 3. Germline values: CDR1 SGHVS, CDR2 FNYEAQ. The CDR3 here is CASSLASGGDNEQFF. As DNA, the CDR3 is TGTGCCAGCAGCTTAGCCTCGGGGGGGGACAATGAGCAGTTCTTC.

This chain connects TRBV5-1 to TRBJ2-1, with D tentatively TRBD2 (5 bases). The germline CDR1 and CDR2 sequences are SGHRS and YFSETQ. The V and J ends lost 5 bases and 1 base respectively, with 16 bases between them. The CDR3 runs 16 residues. This CDR3 reads CASRPMLAVSYNEQFF. The CDR3 bases are TGCGCCAGCAGACCGATGCTAGCAGTGTCCTACAATGAGCAGTTCTTC.

The rearrangement joins TRBV5-1 to TRBJ2-7; D perhaps matches TRBD1 (6 bases). Germline V gives CDR1 SGHRS, CDR2 YFSETQ. Between the trimmed V and J ends, which lost 0 bases and 6 bases, there was a span of 7 bases. The CDR3 runs 12 residues. CDR3 DNA: TGCGCCAGCAGCTTGGCAGGGGCCGAGCAGTACTTC. It translates to CASSLAGAEQYF.

This clone was seen once. This chain connects TRBV10-3 to TRBJ2-1, with 9 bases matching TRBD1. The V gene's germline CDR1 is ENHRY and CDR2 SYGVKD. V was pared by 6 bases and J by 8 bases, with 2 bases of the junction left unmatched. The CDR3 has 12 residues. CDR3 nucleotide sequence: TGTGCCATCAGCCGGACAGGGGATGAGCAGTTCTTC. This encodes CAISRTGDEQFF.

The chain links TRBV6-5 to TRBJ2-5, with 10 bases that match TRBD2. CDR1 MNHEY and CDR2 SVGAGI come from the germline V gene. The ends lost 2 bases at V and 1 base at J; junction bases unmatched: 1. The CDR3 is 15 residues long. The CDR3 loop reads CASSYASGGQETQYF. The CDR3 DNA sequence: TGTGCCAGCAGTTACGCTAGCGGGGGCCAAGAGACCCAGTACTTC.

The rearrangement links TRBV11-2 to TRBJ2-2; possibly TRBD2 for D (7 bases). Trimming cost V 4 bases and J 5 bases, with 14 bases left between them. Per the germline V gene, CDR1 is SGHAT and CDR2 is FQNNGV. This CDR3 has 15 amino acids. CDR3 in DNA: TGTGCCAGCAGCTCCGTGGGGGGGCGGACCGGGGAGCTGTTTTTT. It encodes CASSSVGGRTGELFF.

The chain links TRBV6-2 or TRBV6-3 to TRBJ2-6; 8 bases align to TRBD1. CDR3 length equals 14 residues. The ends lost 5 bases at V and 3 bases at J; junction bases unmatched: 0. Germline lookup yields CDR1 MNHEY and CDR2 SVGEGT. CDR3 nucleotide sequence: TGTGCCAGCAGTGACAGGGGTGGGGCCAACGTCCTGACTTTC. Translation: CASSDRGGANVLTF.

The rearrangement uses TRBV28 and TRBJ1-1; no firm D call. With 5 bases removed from V and 2 bases from J, the gap between germline ends came to 12 bases. Germline V gene lookup returns CDR1 MDHEN and CDR2 SYDVKM. CDR3 length: 14 residues. Written as DNA, the CDR3 is TGTGCCAGCAGTCGTCGGACGGCAAACACTGAAGCTTTCTTT. As protein: CASSRRTANTEAFF.

The V call is TRBV7-8, the J call TRBJ2-1, with 8 bases lining up with TRBD2. CDR1 SGHVS and CDR2 FQNEAQ come from the germline V gene. The CDR3 has 15 amino acids. Unmatched junction bases numbered 12, after V lost 5 bases and J lost 9 bases. The CDR3 loop is CASSTLGLAGTEQFF. CDR3 nucleotides: TGTGCCAGCAGCACGCTGGGGCTAGCGGGTACTGAGCAGTTCTTC.

The chain couples TRBV11-2 to TRBJ2-7; D ambiguous. The germline gives CDR1 SGHAT, CDR2 FQNNGV. This CDR3 has 12 residues. V shed 0 bases and J shed 2 bases, with 2 bases lying between them. In DNA, the CDR3 is TGTGCCAGCAGCTTAGAGACCTACGAGCAGTACTTC. It yields the protein CASSLETYEQYF.

The chain couples TRBV7-2 to TRBJ2-1; a possible D gene is TRBD2 (5 bases). The CDR3 consists of 14 residues. Germline lookup yields CDR1 SGHTA and CDR2 FQGNSA. V dropped 4 bases and J dropped 6 bases, with 13 bases sitting between them. CDR3 protein: CASSSGGGLNEQFF. DNA for the CDR3: TGTGCCAGCAGCTCAGGAGGCGGGCTCAATGAGCAGTTCTTC.

This chain links TRBV29-1 with TRBJ1-1, with a tentative D call TRBD1 (5 bases). The V gene's germline CDR1 is SQVTM and CDR2 ANQGSEA. Trimming removed 7 bases at V and 3 bases at J, with 15 bases between. This CDR3 has 13 amino acids. The DNA for the CDR3 is TGCAGCGGGACCCAGGGTGGCTACACTGAAGCTTTCTTT. It codes for CSGTQGGYTEAFF.

The chain carries TRBV5-1 and TRBJ2-3; TRBD2 matches 7 bases. This CDR3 comprises 16 residues. Unmatched junction bases numbered 14, after V lost 4 bases and J lost 6 bases. The germline CDR1 and CDR2 sequences are SGHRS and YFSETQ. CDR3 protein: CASSPGTTKGADTQYF. The CDR3, as DNA: TGCGCCAGCAGCCCCGGGACTACCAAGGGTGCCGATACGCAGTATTTT.

The V and J genes are TRBV11-2 and TRBJ1-2; 7 positions agree with TRBD1. Per the germline V gene, CDR1 is SGHAT and CDR2 is FQNNGV. With V trimmed by 4 bases and J by 6 bases, 8 bases remained unmatched. This CDR3 is built from 14 residues. In nucleotides, the CDR3 is TGTGCCAGCAGCTCGTCACAGGGGCGGGATGGCTACACCTTC. Translated, it gives CASSSSQGRDGYTF.

This clone was seen a single time. This chain uses TRBV21-1 with TRBJ2-2; TRBD1 was called by the table and not checked on the DNA. TRBV21-1 is assigned pseudogene status. The CDR3 has 17 residues. CDR3 nucleotides: TGTGCCAGCAGCAAAGCCCTGGGACAGGACGACACCGGGGAGCTGTTTTTT. This translates into CASSKALGQDDTGELFF.

A single count supports this clone. CDR3 sequence (DNA): TGTGCCAGCGGGACAGGGGCCTACGAGCAGTACTTC. Its translation is CASGTGAYEQYF. The rearrangement joins TRBV2 to TRBJ2-7; 10 nucleotides agree with TRBD1. Germline trimming cut 8 bases from V and 2 bases from J; bases unmatched to any gene: 0. CDR3 length equals 12 residues. The germline CDR1 and CDR2 sequences are SNHLY and FYNNEI.

The V gene is TRBV19, the J gene TRBJ2-7; D may correspond to TRBD1 or TRBD2 (5 bases each). The CDR3 runs 13 residues. From germline, CDR1 is LNHDA and CDR2 SQIVND (reference sequence). The V and J ends lost 5 bases and 1 base respectively, with 9 bases between them. DNA for the CDR3: TGTGCCAGTAGTGGGGGTGCATCCTACGAGCAGTACTTC. Protein: CASSGGASYEQYF.

The chain has TRBV28 and TRBJ2-4; no firm D call. The V gene's germline CDR1 is MDHEN and CDR2 SYDVKM. The CDR3 totals 12 residues. V dropped 4 bases and J dropped 13 bases, with 14 bases sitting between them. The CDR3 coding sequence is TGTGCCAGCAGTTCCCGGGCTCTAAAACAGTACTTC. It yields the protein CASSSRALKQYF.